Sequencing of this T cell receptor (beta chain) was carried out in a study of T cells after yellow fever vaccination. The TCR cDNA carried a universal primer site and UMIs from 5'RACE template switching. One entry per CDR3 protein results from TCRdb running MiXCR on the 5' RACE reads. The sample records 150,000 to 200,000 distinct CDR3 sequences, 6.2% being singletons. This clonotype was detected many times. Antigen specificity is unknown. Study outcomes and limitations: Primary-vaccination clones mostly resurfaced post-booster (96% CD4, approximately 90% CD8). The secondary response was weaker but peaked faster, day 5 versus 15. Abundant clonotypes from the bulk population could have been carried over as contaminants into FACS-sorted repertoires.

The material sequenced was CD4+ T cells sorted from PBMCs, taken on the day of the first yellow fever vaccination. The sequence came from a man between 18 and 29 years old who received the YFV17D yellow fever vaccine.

The CDR3 loop is CASSQGIQETQYF. As DNA, the CDR3 is TGTGCCAGCAGTCAGGGGATCCAAGAGACCCAGTACTTC. This rearrangement joins TRBV7-2 to TRBJ2-5, with D perhaps TRBD1 (6 bases). There are 13 residues in the CDR3. CDR1 is SGHTA and CDR2 is FQGNSA in the germline V gene. The V gene lost 6 bases and the J gene lost 1 base, with 9 bases spanning the gap.